These T cell receptor beta chains were read from a single sample in a study of blood T cell repertoires in COVID-19. Repertoires were generated with immunoSEQ multiplex PCR, while TCRdb's copy carries only in-frame clones and drops some. The sample yields a few hundred thousand clones, 70% to 90% seen once. Sequenced material: peripheral blood. The receptors derive from a woman younger than 45 with COVID-19, enrolled during active disease. Each CDR3 is given with its conserved first and last residue. D genes are given only for firm matches. For some rows the clone size is stated as once, few or many, or as a class when expanded; others skip it.

j_call: TRBJ1-1
clone_size: once
v_call: TRBV2
d_call: NA
cdr3_aa: CASSLKQGSEAFF
cdr3_nt: TGTGCCAGCAGTTTAAAACAGGGATCTGAAGCTTTCTTT

j_call: TRBJ2-7
clone_size: NA
v_call: TRBV28
d_call: TRBD1
cdr3_aa: CASSSPGQGTYEQYF
cdr3_nt: TGTGCCAGCAGTTCTCCGGGACAGGGGACCTACGAGCAGTACTTC

j_call: TRBJ2-5
clone_size: NA
v_call: TRBV4-3
d_call: NA
cdr3_aa: CASSQTEDRRGTQYF
cdr3_nt: TGCGCCAGCAGCCAAACCGAGGACAGGAGGGGGACCCAGTACTTC

j_call: TRBJ2-2
clone_size: NA
v_call: TRBV4-1
d_call: TRBD1
cdr3_aa: CASSLGTGASRSGELFF
cdr3_nt: TGCGCCAGCAGCCTCGGTACAGGGGCGTCCCGATCCGGGGAGCTGTTTTTT

j_call: TRBJ1-2
clone_size: NA
v_call: TRBV12-3/TRBV12-4
d_call: TRBD1
cdr3_aa: CASRPTGGYGYTF
cdr3_nt: TGTGCCAGTAGACCTACAGGGGGCTATGGCTACACCTTC

j_call: TRBJ1-2
clone_size: NA
v_call: TRBV5-6
d_call: NA
cdr3_aa: CASSLGRVGSYGYTF
cdr3_nt: TGTGCCAGCAGCTTGGGCAGGGTGGGTAGCTATGGCTACACCTTC

j_call: TRBJ1-5
clone_size: NA
v_call: TRBV18
d_call: NA
cdr3_aa: CASSPVGEGYSNQPQHF
cdr3_nt: TGTGCCAGCTCACCCGTCGGAGAGGGATATAGCAATCAGCCCCAGCATTTT

j_call: TRBJ2-1
clone_size: NA
v_call: TRBV29-1
d_call: NA
cdr3_aa: CSVSDNSIYNEQFF
cdr3_nt: TGCAGCGTTTCGGACAATTCCATCTACAATGAGCAGTTCTTC

j_call: TRBJ2-1
clone_size: NA
v_call: TRBV10-3
d_call: TRBD2
cdr3_aa: CAISELGTSANEQFF
cdr3_nt: TGTGCCATCAGTGAATTGGGGACTAGCGCCAATGAGCAGTTCTTC

j_call: TRBJ1-6
clone_size: many
v_call: TRBV2
d_call: TRBD1
cdr3_aa: CASTTDRGQSSPLHF
cdr3_nt: TGTGCCAGCACCACGGACAGGGGGCAGAGTTCACCCCTCCACTTT

j_call: TRBJ1-5
clone_size: NA
v_call: TRBV7-6
d_call: NA
cdr3_aa: CASSLNRDSNQPQHF
cdr3_nt: TGTGCCAGCAGCCTTAACAGGGATAGCAATCAGCCCCAGCATTTT

j_call: TRBJ2-7
clone_size: NA
v_call: TRBV5-1
d_call: NA
cdr3_aa: CASSFISGLNSYEQYF
cdr3_nt: TGCGCCAGCAGCTTTATTAGCGGACTCAACTCCTACGAGCAGTACTTC

j_call: TRBJ1-4
clone_size: NA
v_call: TRBV30
d_call: TRBD1
cdr3_aa: CAWSPGTGGQKLFF
cdr3_nt: TGTGCCTGGAGTCCCGGGACAGGGGGGCAAAAACTGTTTTTT

j_call: TRBJ1-4
clone_size: NA
v_call: TRBV12-5
d_call: NA
cdr3_aa: CASGLSGVDRKLFF
cdr3_nt: TGTGCTAGTGGTTTGTCAGGGGTCGATAGAAAACTGTTTTTT

j_call: TRBJ2-7
clone_size: NA
v_call: TRBV7-6
d_call: NA
cdr3_aa: CASSLRSGDEQYF
cdr3_nt: TGTGCCAGCAGCCTAAGATCAGGGGACGAGCAGTACTTC

j_call: TRBJ2-3
clone_size: NA
v_call: TRBV4-2
d_call: NA
cdr3_aa: CASRRPGLAGADTQYF
cdr3_nt: TGTGCCAGCAGACGACCCGGGCTAGCAGGTGCAGATACGCAGTATTTT

j_call: TRBJ2-5
clone_size: NA
v_call: TRBV2
d_call: TRBD2
cdr3_aa: CASNRGLQETQYF
cdr3_nt: TGTGCCAGCAATAGGGGACTACAAGAGACCCAGTACTTC

j_call: TRBJ2-3
clone_size: NA
v_call: TRBV21-1
d_call: NA
cdr3_aa: CASSKPGFGTQYF
cdr3_nt: TGTGCCAGCAGCAAACCCGGGTTTGGTACGCAGTATTTT

j_call: TRBJ1-1
clone_size: NA
v_call: TRBV24-1
d_call: NA
cdr3_aa: CATVGGTEAFF
cdr3_nt: TGTGCCACCGTCGGAGGCACTGAAGCTTTCTTT

j_call: TRBJ2-1
clone_size: NA
v_call: TRBV4-2
d_call: TRBD2
cdr3_aa: CASSQDRGLARINEQFF
cdr3_nt: TGTGCCAGCAGCCAAGATAGGGGACTAGCGCGGATCAATGAGCAGTTCTTC

j_call: TRBJ1-1
clone_size: NA
v_call: TRBV7-2
d_call: NA
cdr3_aa: CASSFRHLEGNTEAFF
cdr3_nt: TGTGCCAGCAGCTTTCGTCATCTCGAGGGGAACACTGAAGCTTTCTTT

j_call: TRBJ2-7
clone_size: once
v_call: TRBV5-1
d_call: NA
cdr3_aa: CASSPGVSGTYEQYF
cdr3_nt: TGCGCCAGCAGTCCGGGTGTATCGGGGACCTACGAGCAGTACTTC

j_call: TRBJ1-2
clone_size: NA
v_call: TRBV7-6
d_call: NA
cdr3_aa: CASSSGGAGYTF
cdr3_nt: TGTGCCAGCAGTTCCGGCGGTGCCGGCTACACCTTC

j_call: TRBJ2-3
clone_size: NA
v_call: TRBV5-1
d_call: TRBD2
cdr3_aa: CASSPLVAGDPDTQYF
cdr3_nt: TGCGCCAGCAGCCCCCTAGTGGCGGGAGACCCAGATACGCAGTATTTT

j_call: TRBJ2-5
clone_size: once
v_call: TRBV5-4
d_call: NA
cdr3_aa: CASSALEGETQYF
cdr3_nt: TGTGCCAGCAGCGCACTAGAAGGAGAGACCCAGTACTTC

j_call: TRBJ2-1
clone_size: few
v_call: TRBV14
d_call: TRBD2
cdr3_aa: CASSQGRGYNEQFF
cdr3_nt: TGTGCCAGCAGCCAAGGGCGGGGGTACAATGAGCAGTTCTTC

j_call: TRBJ2-7
clone_size: NA
v_call: TRBV10-1
d_call: NA
cdr3_aa: CASSEGGQWTNYEQYF
cdr3_nt: TGCGCCAGCAGTGAGGGAGGACAGTGGACCAACTACGAGCAGTACTTC

j_call: TRBJ1-2
clone_size: NA
v_call: TRBV2
d_call: NA
cdr3_aa: CASSEAGNLGYTF
cdr3_nt: TGTGCCAGCAGTGAGGCAGGGAATTTGGGCTACACCTTC

j_call: TRBJ1-2
clone_size: NA
v_call: TRBV19
d_call: TRBD1
cdr3_aa: CASSIDAGGHYGYTF
cdr3_nt: TGTGCCAGTAGTATAGACGCAGGGGGGCACTATGGCTACACCTTC

j_call: TRBJ2-1
clone_size: NA
v_call: TRBV5-1
d_call: TRBD1
cdr3_aa: CASSPRTGVNEQFF
cdr3_nt: TGCGCCAGCAGTCCTAGGACAGGGGTCAATGAGCAGTTCTTC

j_call: TRBJ2-1
clone_size: NA
v_call: TRBV6-5
d_call: TRBD2
cdr3_aa: CASSSSGDYNEQFF
cdr3_nt: TGTGCCAGCAGTTCCAGCGGGGACTACAATGAGCAGTTCTTC

j_call: TRBJ1-6
clone_size: NA
v_call: TRBV19
d_call: TRBD1
cdr3_aa: CASSRGTANSPLHF
cdr3_nt: TGTGCCAGTAGTAGGGGGACAGCAAATTCACCCCTCCACTTT

j_call: TRBJ1-6
clone_size: once
v_call: TRBV7-9
d_call: NA
cdr3_aa: CASSFRQVDSPLHF
cdr3_nt: TGTGCCAGCAGCTTTAGACAAGTTGATTCACCCCTCCACTTT

j_call: TRBJ1-2
clone_size: NA
v_call: TRBV18
d_call: NA
cdr3_aa: CASSQQAYGYTF
cdr3_nt: TGTGCCAGCTCACAACAGGCCTATGGCTACACCTTC

j_call: TRBJ2-7
clone_size: NA
v_call: TRBV13
d_call: TRBD2
cdr3_aa: CASSLSGGAHEQYF
cdr3_nt: TGTGCCAGCAGCCTCAGCGGGGGGGCTCACGAGCAGTACTTC

j_call: TRBJ1-3
clone_size: NA
v_call: TRBV19
d_call: NA
cdr3_aa: CASSGTPRGSGNTIYF
cdr3_nt: TGTGCCAGTAGTGGGACCCCCAGGGGCTCTGGAAACACCATATATTTT

j_call: TRBJ1-2
clone_size: few
v_call: TRBV5-4
d_call: NA
cdr3_aa: CASSLEQGSGYTF
cdr3_nt: TGTGCCAGCAGCTTGGAACAGGGAAGTGGCTACACCTTC

j_call: TRBJ2-5
clone_size: NA
v_call: TRBV3-1/TRBV3-2
d_call: NA
cdr3_aa: CASTSTGTHRRGETQYF
cdr3_nt: TGTGCCAGCACCTCGACCGGGACTCATAGGCGGGGAGAGACCCAGTACTTC

j_call: TRBJ2-2
clone_size: once
v_call: TRBV6-2/TRBV6-3
d_call: NA
cdr3_aa: CASSGAGWNTGELFF
cdr3_nt: TGTGCCAGCAGTGGGGCGGGGTGGAACACCGGGGAGCTGTTTTTT

j_call: TRBJ1-4
clone_size: NA
v_call: TRBV10-3
d_call: NA
cdr3_aa: CAISEGAGAANEKLFF
cdr3_nt: TGTGCCATCAGTGAAGGGGCAGGGGCGGCTAATGAAAAACTGTTTTTT

j_call: TRBJ1-3
clone_size: NA
v_call: TRBV7-2
d_call: NA
cdr3_aa: CASSQNSLDTIYF
cdr3_nt: TGTGCCAGCAGCCAAAACTCTCTGGACACCATATATTTT

j_call: TRBJ1-2
clone_size: NA
v_call: TRBV7-2
d_call: NA
cdr3_aa: CASSFAGVNYGYTF
cdr3_nt: TGTGCCAGCAGCTTCGCGGGGGTCAACTATGGCTACACCTTC

j_call: TRBJ1-4
clone_size: NA
v_call: TRBV7-8
d_call: TRBD1
cdr3_aa: CASSQIGGFNEKLFF
cdr3_nt: TGTGCCAGCAGCCAGATAGGGGGCTTTAATGAAAAACTGTTTTTT

j_call: TRBJ2-4
clone_size: NA
v_call: TRBV6-5
d_call: NA
cdr3_aa: CASCWRGRGIQYF
cdr3_nt: TGTGCCAGCTGTTGGCGGGGAAGGGGCATTCAGTACTTC

j_call: TRBJ2-1
clone_size: NA
v_call: TRBV7-7
d_call: TRBD2
cdr3_aa: CASSLEWTSLDEQFF
cdr3_nt: TGTGCTAGCAGCTTAGAGTGGACTAGTCTCGATGAGCAGTTCTTC

j_call: TRBJ2-1
clone_size: NA
v_call: TRBV27
d_call: TRBD1
cdr3_aa: CATMVRDRGFF
cdr3_nt: TGTGCCACTATGGTAAGGGACAGGGGGTTCTTC

j_call: TRBJ2-5
clone_size: few
v_call: TRBV18
d_call: TRBD1
cdr3_aa: CASSPLGTESPQETQYF
cdr3_nt: TGTGCCAGCTCACCACTCGGGACAGAATCCCCCCAAGAGACCCAGTACTTC

j_call: TRBJ1-2
clone_size: NA
v_call: TRBV3-1/TRBV3-2
d_call: TRBD1
cdr3_aa: CASSQDGTVYGYTF
cdr3_nt: TGTGCCAGCAGCCAAGACGGGACAGTCTATGGCTACACCTTC

j_call: TRBJ1-2
clone_size: NA
v_call: TRBV29-1
d_call: TRBD1
cdr3_aa: CSVSRDRSLFNYGYTF
cdr3_nt: TGCAGCGTTTCCCGGGACAGGTCCCTCTTCAACTATGGCTACACCTTC

j_call: TRBJ1-2
clone_size: NA
v_call: TRBV5-1
d_call: TRBD1
cdr3_aa: CASSPNYSGTGGTNYGYTF
cdr3_nt: TGCGCCAGCAGCCCCAACTACTCCGGGACAGGGGGAACTAACTATGGCTACACCTTC

j_call: TRBJ2-5
clone_size: NA
v_call: TRBV12-3/TRBV12-4
d_call: NA
cdr3_aa: CASSATWAETQYF
cdr3_nt: TGTGCCAGCAGTGCCACCTGGGCGGAGACCCAGTACTTC

j_call: TRBJ1-2
clone_size: NA
v_call: TRBV20-1
d_call: NA
cdr3_aa: CSAREAYGYTF
cdr3_nt: TGCAGTGCTAGAGAGGCCTATGGCTACACCTTC

j_call: TRBJ1-4
clone_size: NA
v_call: TRBV19
d_call: TRBD1
cdr3_aa: CASSSDFRGEPTNEKLFF
cdr3_nt: TGTGCCAGTAGTTCTGACTTCAGGGGGGAACCAACTAATGAAAAACTGTTTTTT